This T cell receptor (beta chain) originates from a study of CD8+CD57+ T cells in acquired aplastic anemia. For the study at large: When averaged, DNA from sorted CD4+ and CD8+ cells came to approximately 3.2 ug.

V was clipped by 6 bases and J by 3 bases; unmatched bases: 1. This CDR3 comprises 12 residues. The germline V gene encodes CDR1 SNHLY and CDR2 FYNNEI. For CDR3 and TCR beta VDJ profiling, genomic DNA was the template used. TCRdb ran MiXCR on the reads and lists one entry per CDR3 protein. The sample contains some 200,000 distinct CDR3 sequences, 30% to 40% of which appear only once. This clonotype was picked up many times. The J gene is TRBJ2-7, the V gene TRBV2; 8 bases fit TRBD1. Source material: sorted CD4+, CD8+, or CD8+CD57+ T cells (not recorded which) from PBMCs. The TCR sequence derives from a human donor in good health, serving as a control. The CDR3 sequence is CASRDRGYEQYF. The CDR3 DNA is TGTGCCAGCAGAGACAGGGGCTACGAGCAGTACTTC.